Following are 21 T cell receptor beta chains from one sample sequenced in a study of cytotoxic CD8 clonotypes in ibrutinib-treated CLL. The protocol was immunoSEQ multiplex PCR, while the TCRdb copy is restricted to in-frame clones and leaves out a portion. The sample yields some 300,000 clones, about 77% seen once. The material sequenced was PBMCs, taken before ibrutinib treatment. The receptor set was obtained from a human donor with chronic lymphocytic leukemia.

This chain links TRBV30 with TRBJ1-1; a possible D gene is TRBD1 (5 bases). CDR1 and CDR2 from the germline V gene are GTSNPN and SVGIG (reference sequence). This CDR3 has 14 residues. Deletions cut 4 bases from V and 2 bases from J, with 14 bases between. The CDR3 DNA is TGTGCCTGGACCCGGGGCAGACTAAACACTGAAGCTTTCTTT. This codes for CAWTRGRLNTEAFF.

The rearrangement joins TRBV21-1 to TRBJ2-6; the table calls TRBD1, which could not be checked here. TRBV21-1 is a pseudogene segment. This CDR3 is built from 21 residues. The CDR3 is CASSKLGIKMARTSGANVLTF. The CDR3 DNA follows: TGTGCCAGCAGCAAATTGGGCATAAAGATGGCGCGAACCTCTGGGGCCAACGTCCTGACTTTC.

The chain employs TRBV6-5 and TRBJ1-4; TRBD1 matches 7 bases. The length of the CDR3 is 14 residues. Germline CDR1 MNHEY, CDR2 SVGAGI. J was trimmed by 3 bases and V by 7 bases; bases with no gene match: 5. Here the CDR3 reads CASMRDSSNEKLFF. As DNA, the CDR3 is TGTGCCAGCATGAGGGACAGTTCTAATGAAAAACTGTTTTTT.

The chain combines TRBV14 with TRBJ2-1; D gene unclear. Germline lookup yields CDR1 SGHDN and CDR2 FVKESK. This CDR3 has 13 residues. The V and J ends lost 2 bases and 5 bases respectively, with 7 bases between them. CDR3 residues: CASSQQLDNEQFF. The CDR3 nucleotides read TGTGCCAGCAGCCAACAACTCGACAATGAGCAGTTCTTC.

Here the CDR3 DNA reads TGTGCCAGCAGCTTAAGCCAGAGCTACGGGGAGCTGTTTTTT. Protein product: CASSLSQSYGELFF. The chain employs TRBV13 and TRBJ2-2; D is unclear. The CDR3 is 14 residues long. V was pared by 2 bases and J by 7 bases, with 11 bases between. Germline V CDR1 and CDR2: PRHDT, FYEKMQ (reference sequence).

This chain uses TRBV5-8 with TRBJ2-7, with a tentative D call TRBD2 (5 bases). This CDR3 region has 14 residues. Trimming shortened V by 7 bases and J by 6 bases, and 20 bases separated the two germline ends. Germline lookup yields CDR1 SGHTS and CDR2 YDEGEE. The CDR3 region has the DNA TGTGCCAGCTGCGTTGAGAGGGCCGGGGTCGAGCAGTACTTC. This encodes CASCVERAGVEQYF.

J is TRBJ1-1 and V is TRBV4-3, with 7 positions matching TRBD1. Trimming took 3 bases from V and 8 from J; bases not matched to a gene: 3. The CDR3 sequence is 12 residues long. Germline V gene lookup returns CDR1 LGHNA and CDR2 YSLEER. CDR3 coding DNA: TGCGCCAGCAGCCACCCAGGGGGAGAAGCTTTCTTT. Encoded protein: CASSHPGGEAFF.

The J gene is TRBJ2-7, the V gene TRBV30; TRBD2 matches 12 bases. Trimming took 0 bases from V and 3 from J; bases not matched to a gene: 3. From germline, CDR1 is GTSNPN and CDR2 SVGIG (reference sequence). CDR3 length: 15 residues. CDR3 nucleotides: TGTGCCTGGAGTGTACTAGCGGGAGGCCTCTACGAGCAGTACTTC. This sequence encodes CAWSVLAGGLYEQYF.

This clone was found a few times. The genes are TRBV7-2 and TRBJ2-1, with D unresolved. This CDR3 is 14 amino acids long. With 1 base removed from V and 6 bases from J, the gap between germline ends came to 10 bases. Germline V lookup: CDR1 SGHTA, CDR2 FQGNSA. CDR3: CASSLGLEVNEQFF. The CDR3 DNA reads TGTGCCAGCAGCTTAGGCCTAGAGGTCAATGAGCAGTTCTTC.

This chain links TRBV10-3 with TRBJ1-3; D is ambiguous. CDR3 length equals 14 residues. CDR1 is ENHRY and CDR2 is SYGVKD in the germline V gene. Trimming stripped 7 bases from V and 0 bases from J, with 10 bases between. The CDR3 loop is CAIMRAASGNTIYF. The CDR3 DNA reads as TGTGCCATCATGCGGGCCGCCTCTGGAAACACCATATATTTT.

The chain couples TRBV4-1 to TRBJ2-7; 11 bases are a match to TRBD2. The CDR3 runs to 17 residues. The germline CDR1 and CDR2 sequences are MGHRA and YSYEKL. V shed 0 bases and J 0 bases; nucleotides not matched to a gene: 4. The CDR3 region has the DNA TGCGCCAGCAGCCAAGACCCTAGCGGGAGGAGCTCCTACGAGCAGTACTTC. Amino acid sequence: CASSQDPSGRSSYEQYF.

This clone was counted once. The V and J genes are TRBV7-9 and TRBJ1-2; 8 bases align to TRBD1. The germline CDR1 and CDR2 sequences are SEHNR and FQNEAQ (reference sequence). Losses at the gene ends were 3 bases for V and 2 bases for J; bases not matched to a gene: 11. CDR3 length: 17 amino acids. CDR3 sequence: CASSLGWTGPRNYGYTF. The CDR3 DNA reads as TGTGCCAGCAGCTTGGGATGGACAGGGCCGAGAAACTATGGCTACACCTTC.

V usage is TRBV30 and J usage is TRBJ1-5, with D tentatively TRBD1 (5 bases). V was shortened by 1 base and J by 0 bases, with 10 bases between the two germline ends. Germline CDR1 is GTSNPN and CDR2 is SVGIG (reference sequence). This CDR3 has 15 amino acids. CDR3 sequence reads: CAWSGGVFSNQPQHF. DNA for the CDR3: TGTGCCTGGAGTGGAGGGGTGTTTAGCAATCAGCCCCAGCATTTT.

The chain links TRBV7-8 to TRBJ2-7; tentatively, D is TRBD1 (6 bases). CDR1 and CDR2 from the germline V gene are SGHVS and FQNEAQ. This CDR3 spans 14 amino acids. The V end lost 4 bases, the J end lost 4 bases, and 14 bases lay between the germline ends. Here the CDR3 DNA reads TGTGCCAGCAGCTCTAACACAGGGATGTACGAGCAGTACTTC. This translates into CASSSNTGMYEQYF. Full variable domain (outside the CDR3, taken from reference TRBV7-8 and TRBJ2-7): GAGVSQSPRYKVAKRGQDVALRCDPISGHVSLFWYQQALGQGPEFLTYFQNEAQLDKSGLPSDRFFAERPEGSVSTLKIQRTQQEDSAVYLCASSSNTGMYEQYFGPGTRLTVT.

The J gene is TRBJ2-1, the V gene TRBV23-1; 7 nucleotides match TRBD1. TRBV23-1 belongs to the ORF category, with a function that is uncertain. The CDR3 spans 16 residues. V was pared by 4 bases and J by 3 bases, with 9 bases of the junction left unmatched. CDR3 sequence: CASSRARDRNYNEQFF. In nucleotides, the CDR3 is TGCGCCAGCAGTCGCGCCCGGGACAGAAACTACAATGAGCAGTTCTTC.

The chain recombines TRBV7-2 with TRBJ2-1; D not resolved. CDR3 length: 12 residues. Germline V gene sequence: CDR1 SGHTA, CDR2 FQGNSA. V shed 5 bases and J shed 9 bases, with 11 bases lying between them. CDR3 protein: CASSIRPPEQFF. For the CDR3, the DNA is TGTGCCAGCAGCATACGCCCCCCTGAGCAGTTCTTC.

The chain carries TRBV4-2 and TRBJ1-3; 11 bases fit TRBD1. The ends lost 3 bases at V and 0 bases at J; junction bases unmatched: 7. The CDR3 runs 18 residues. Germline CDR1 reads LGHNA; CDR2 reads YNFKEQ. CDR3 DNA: TGTGCCAGCAGCCACCGAGAGGGGACAGGGGGCTCTGGAAACACCATATATTTT. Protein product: CASSHREGTGGSGNTIYF.

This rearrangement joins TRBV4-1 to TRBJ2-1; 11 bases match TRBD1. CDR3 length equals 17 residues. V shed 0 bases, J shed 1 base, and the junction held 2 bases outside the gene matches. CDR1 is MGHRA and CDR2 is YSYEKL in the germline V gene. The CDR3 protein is CASSQEGQGASYNEQFF. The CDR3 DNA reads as TGCGCCAGCAGCCAAGAAGGACAGGGGGCTTCCTACAATGAGCAGTTCTTC.

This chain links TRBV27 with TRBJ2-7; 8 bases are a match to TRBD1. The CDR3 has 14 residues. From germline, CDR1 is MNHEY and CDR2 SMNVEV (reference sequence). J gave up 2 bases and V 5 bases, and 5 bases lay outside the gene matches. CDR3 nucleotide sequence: TGTGCCAGCAGTCTAGGACAGGGAACCTACGAGCAGTACTTC. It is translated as CASSLGQGTYEQYF.

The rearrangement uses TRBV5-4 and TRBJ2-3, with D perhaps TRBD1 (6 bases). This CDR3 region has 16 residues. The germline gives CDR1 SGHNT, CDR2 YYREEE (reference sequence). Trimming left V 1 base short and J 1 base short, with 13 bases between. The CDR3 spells CASSLPTGLRTDTQYF. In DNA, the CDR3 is TGTGCCAGCAGCTTGCCGACAGGACTTCGCACAGATACGCAGTATTTT.

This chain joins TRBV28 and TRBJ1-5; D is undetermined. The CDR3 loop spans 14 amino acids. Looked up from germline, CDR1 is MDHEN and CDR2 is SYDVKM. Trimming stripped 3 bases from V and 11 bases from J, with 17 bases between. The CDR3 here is CASSFPGWEGTQHF. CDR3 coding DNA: TGTGCCAGCAGTTTCCCCGGTTGGGAAGGGACCCAGCATTTT.